This T cell receptor (beta chain) was documented in a study of T cells after yellow fever vaccination. Findings and caveats of the study: CD4 and CD8 compartments shared a small share of clonotypes, likely from convergent recombination. Compared with primary, the secondary response was weaker and peaked at day 5, not 15.

Deletions cut 5 bases from V and 2 bases from J, with 7 bases between. The CDR3 totals 13 residues. Germline lookup yields CDR1 SGHTA and CDR2 FQGTGA. This clonotype was detected many times. The antigen remains unidentified. Researchers made TCR cDNA using 5'RACE template switching, and this step added a universal primer site and UMIs. TCRdb re-called the 5' RACE reads with MiXCR, one entry per CDR3 protein. The sample has some 120,000 distinct CDR3 sequences; almost 9% are singletons. Material: CD8+ T cells sorted from PBMCs, obtained on the day of the yellow fever booster vaccination. The clonotype comes from a man between 18 and 35 years old who received the YFV17D yellow fever vaccine. The rearrangement uses TRBV7-3 and TRBJ2-1; no clear D. The CDR3 nucleotides read TGTGCCAGCAGCGCCCCACCCTACAATGAGCAGTTCTTC. Translated, it gives CASSAPPYNEQFF.